Below, 25 T cell receptor beta chains from the same sample are listed, as sequenced in a study of shared clonotypes between healthy human individuals (TCRdb year 2020). The library relied on the immunoSEQ multiplex PCR assay. Not all clones reach the TCRdb copy of this immuneACCESS table, which keeps in-frame sequences only. Checked studies attribute under half of the gap to unresolved V genes and leave the rest unexplained. Across this sample there are some 490,000 clones, with around 85% seen only once. About 13% of the sample is in the top ten clones. Sequencing was done on a sample of PBMCs. Receptors were obtained from a middle-aged woman in good health. Some clones in this sample may be carry-over from other donors' samples.

Comment on this clone: This likely traces to a read error, being one base from a far larger clone. J is TRBJ2-7 and V is TRBV30; 8 nucleotides align to TRBD1. The CDR3 runs 16 residues. Germline CDR1 reads GTSNPN; CDR2 reads SVGIG (reference sequence). CDR3 sequence (DNA): TGTGCCTGGAGTGCCTTGACAGGGGTCTACTCCCACGAGCAGTACTTC. The encoded protein is CAWSALTGVYSHEQYF.

This clone showed up just once. The V call is TRBV18, the J call TRBJ2-5; D may be TRBD1 or TRBD2 (5 bases each). Germline V lookup: CDR1 KGHSH, CDR2 LQKENI. The V and J ends lost 1 base and 5 bases respectively, with 11 bases between them. This CDR3 region has 14 residues. CDR3 residues: CASSPQSGRETQYF. CDR3 DNA: TGTGCCAGCTCACCACAGTCGGGACGGGAGACCCAGTACTTC. The full variable domain, with the rest looked up from reference TRBV18 and TRBJ2-5, is NAGVMQNPRHLVRRRGQEARLRCSPMKGHSHVYWYRQLPEEGLKFMVYLQKENIIDESGMPKERFSAEFPKEGPSILRIQQVVRGDSAAYFCASSPQSGRETQYFGPGTRLLVL.

The table lists this clone with a few counts. This sequence joins TRBV27 and TRBJ2-1; the D gene is possibly TRBD2 (5 bases). This CDR3 region has 14 residues. CDR1 and CDR2 from the germline V gene are MNHEY and SMNVEV (reference sequence). Trimming pared 4 bases from V and 3 bases from J, leaving 10 bases between. The CDR3 bases are TGTGCCAGCAGTTCCCAAGGAGGCTACAATGAGCAGTTCTTC. This encodes CASSSQGGYNEQFF.

This chain connects TRBV5-1 to TRBJ1-2; D may be TRBD1 (5 bases). CDR3 length: 14 residues. Trimming pared 0 bases from V and 2 bases from J, leaving 8 bases between. Looked up from germline, CDR1 is SGHRS and CDR2 is YFSETQ. This CDR3 is CASSLVAGNYGYTF. The DNA of the CDR3 is TGCGCCAGCAGCTTGGTTGCAGGGAACTATGGCTACACCTTC.

The rearrangement joins TRBV29-1 to TRBJ2-1; 9 bases agree with TRBD2. V was pared by 4 bases and J by 10 bases, with 8 bases of the junction left unmatched. There are 13 residues in the CDR3. Looked up from germline, CDR1 is SQVTM and CDR2 is ANQGSEA. CDR3: CSVVDSGRGEQFF. The CDR3, as DNA: TGCAGCGTTGTGGATAGCGGGAGAGGAGAGCAGTTCTTC.

This clone has only a few counts. This likely traces to a read error, being one base from a far larger clone. This chain uses TRBV30 with TRBJ1-2; D not resolved. CDR1 and CDR2 (germline): GTSNPN, SVGIG (reference sequence). There are 12 residues in the CDR3. The CDR3 bases are TGTGTCTGGAGCGACGGAAACTATGGCTACACCTTC. This encodes CVWSDGNYGYTF.

The gene calls are TRBV14 and TRBJ2-2; D assignment may be TRBD1 or TRBD2 (5 bases each). The V gene lost 1 base and the J gene lost 0 bases, with 6 bases spanning the gap. This CDR3 region has 15 residues. Germline V gene data show CDR1 as SGHDN and CDR2 as FVKESK. DNA for the CDR3: TGTGCCAGCAGCCAAGGAGGGGCGAACACCGGGGAGCTGTTTTTT. Protein product: CASSQGGANTGELFF.

The chain is built from TRBV5-1 and TRBJ2-5, with D perhaps TRBD1 (5 bases). V was trimmed by 0 bases and J by 4 bases, leaving 10 bases between them. CDR3 length equals 14 residues. Germline V lookup: CDR1 SGHRS, CDR2 YFSETQ. CDR3 sequence reads: CASSLVGGAETQYF. For the CDR3, the DNA is TGCGCCAGCAGCTTGGTCGGTGGGGCAGAGACCCAGTACTTC.

This rearrangement joins TRBV5-1 to TRBJ1-3; unclear D gene. CDR3 length equals 14 residues. Germline assignment: CDR1 SGHRS and CDR2 YFSETQ. V lost 3 bases, J lost 0 bases, and 7 bases lay in between. The CDR3 nucleotides read TGCGCCAGCAGCTCGGACGGCTCTGGAAACACCATATATTTT. Amino acids: CASSSDGSGNTIYF.

The J gene is TRBJ1-4, the V gene TRBV27; 12 positions agree with TRBD1. CDR3 size: 17 residues. CDR1 and CDR2 from the germline V gene are MNHEY and SMNVEV (reference sequence). V trimming: 6 bases; J trimming: 3 bases; junction bases outside the gene matches: 8. The CDR3 is CASREWGQGASNEKLFF. CDR3 coding DNA: TGTGCCAGCAGAGAGTGGGGACAGGGGGCTTCTAATGAAAAACTGTTTTTT.

Details on this clone: This may come from a read error, since a much larger clone is one base off. This chain links TRBV15 with TRBJ2-7; tentative D call: TRBD2 (7 bases). The germline V gene has CDR1 LNHNV and CDR2 YYDKDF (reference sequence). This CDR3 spans 15 amino acids. Here the CDR3 DNA reads TGTGCCACCAGTGTCGGGGGGCCTTCCTCCTACGGGCAGTACTTC. It yields the protein CATSVGGPSSYGQYF.

Remarks on this clone: A read error is the likely source, as a far larger clone sits one nucleotide away. The CDR3 DNA reads TGCGCCAGCAGCCTCTCCACCGGGACTAGCGGGAGGTGGGAGACCCAGTACTTC. Its protein product is CASSLSTGTSGRWETQYF. The chain is built from TRBV4-3 and TRBJ2-5, with 15 bases that match TRBD2. The CDR3 loop spans 18 amino acids. Germline-derived CDR1 and CDR2 are LGHNA and YSLEER. The V gene end was trimmed by 4 bases and the J gene end by 5 bases; junction bases not matched to a gene: 11.

This chain's CDR3 is CASNPRDRSSYEQYF. The CDR3 DNA follows: TGTGCCAGCAACCCCCGGGACAGGAGCTCCTACGAGCAGTACTTC. J is TRBJ2-7 and V is TRBV6-1; 8 positions match TRBD1. From germline, CDR1 is MNHNS and CDR2 SASEGT. This CDR3 has 15 residues. V lost 7 bases and J lost 0; bases outside the gene matches: 8.

This clone occurred a few times. The chain employs TRBV7-9 and TRBJ2-2, with D possibly being TRBD2 (6 bases). This CDR3 has 14 residues. The germline V gene has CDR1 SEHNR and CDR2 FQNEAQ (reference sequence). V lost 1 base, J lost 6 bases, and 9 bases lay in between. CDR3 protein: CASSLDLAPGELFF. The CDR3 region has the DNA TGTGCCAGCAGCTTAGATCTAGCGCCCGGGGAGCTGTTTTTT.

This chain connects TRBV19 to TRBJ1-1; no clear D. V was cut by 0 bases and J by 4 bases, with 9 bases left in between. Germline CDR1 reads LNHDA; CDR2 reads SQIVND (reference sequence). This CDR3 is 14 amino acids long. The CDR3 nucleotides are TGTGCCAGTAGTATAGATCGGCAGGCCACTGAAGCTTTCTTT. This encodes CASSIDRQATEAFF.

This clone was recorded many times. J is TRBJ1-1 and V is TRBV7-9; TRBD1 aligns across 7 bases. There are 16 residues in the CDR3. V shed 5 bases, J shed 3 bases, and the junction held 12 bases outside the gene matches. Germline CDR1 reads SEHNR; CDR2 reads FQNEAQ (reference sequence). The CDR3 DNA reads as TGTGCCAGCAGCCCCAGGGGGGGCAGCCAGTACACTGAAGCTTTCTTT. Amino acids: CASSPRGGSQYTEAFF.

This sequence joins TRBV7-9 and TRBJ2-5; weak D call: TRBD1 (7 bases). V dropped 5 bases and J dropped 6 bases, with 13 bases sitting between them. This CDR3 contains 13 residues. Germline lookup yields CDR1 SEHNR and CDR2 FQNEAQ (reference sequence). The DNA of the CDR3 is TGTGCCAGCAGCCAGACAGGGAGGAAGACCCAGTACTTC. Residues: CASSQTGRKTQYF.

This chain connects TRBV10-3 to TRBJ2-1, with 10 bases identical to TRBD1. CDR1 ENHRY and CDR2 SYGVKD come from the germline V gene. Trimming at V came to 4 bases and at J to 5 bases, leaving 2 bases not matched to a gene. The CDR3 covers 14 residues. CDR3 DNA sequence: TGTGCCATCAGTGTGGACAGGGGGAACAATGAGCAGTTCTTC. It translates to CAISVDRGNNEQFF.

V usage is TRBV9 and J usage is TRBJ2-2; either TRBD1 or TRBD2 may fit D (5 bases each). Between the trimmed V and J ends, which lost 0 bases and 6 bases, there was a span of 12 bases. The CDR3 loop spans 15 amino acids. Germline V gives CDR1 SGDLS, CDR2 YYNGEE. CDR3 amino acids: CASSVGDLGSGELFF. The CDR3 DNA follows: TGTGCCAGCAGCGTAGGGGACCTGGGCTCCGGGGAGCTGTTTTTT. The full variable domain, with the rest looked up from reference TRBV9 and TRBJ2-2, is DSGVTQTPKHLITATGQRVTLRCSPRSGDLSVYWYQQSLDQGLQFLIQYYNGEERAKGNILERFSAQQFPDLHSELNLSSLELGDSALYFCASSVGDLGSGELFFGEGSRLTVL.

This chain uses TRBV5-4 with TRBJ1-2, with 11 bases that match TRBD1. With 0 bases clipped from V and 7 bases from J, the junction kept 2 bases outside the gene matches. Germline CDR1 reads SGHNT; CDR2 reads YYREEE (reference sequence). The CDR3 has 14 amino acids. The CDR3 protein is CASSLGTGGFGYTF. CDR3 nucleotide sequence: TGTGCCAGCAGCTTGGGGACAGGGGGCTTTGGCTACACCTTC.

The V gene is TRBV5-4, the J gene TRBJ1-5; D remains unclear. Trimming pared 0 bases from V and 5 bases from J, leaving 6 bases between. This CDR3 has 13 amino acids. CDR1 SGHNT and CDR2 YYREEE come from the germline V gene (reference sequence). The CDR3, as DNA: TGTGCCAGCAGCTTGGAACCATATCAGCCCCAGCATTTT. It yields the protein CASSLEPYQPQHF.

This clone was observed many times. V gene TRBV12-5 combines with J gene TRBJ2-3; 9 bases align to TRBD1. The CDR3 has 15 amino acids. The V and J ends lost 3 bases and 4 bases, in that order; junction bases with no gene match: 5. Per germline, CDR1 LGHNT and CDR2 FRNRAP. As DNA, the CDR3 is TGTGCTAGTGGTTTAGGGGACAGGGACCCAGATACGCAGTATTTT. This translates into CASGLGDRDPDTQYF.

The rearrangement uses TRBV28 and TRBJ2-6; D not resolved. CDR1 is MDHEN, CDR2 SYDVKM, per germline. The ends were cut back, 7 bases at V and 1 base at J, with 11 bases in the middle. The CDR3 has 15 amino acids. The chain's CDR3 is CASIGRRSGANVLTF. The CDR3 coding sequence is TGTGCCAGCATTGGACGTAGGTCTGGGGCCAACGTCCTGACTTTC.

On this clone itself: A single base is all that separates this from a far larger clone, so a read error is likely. At the DNA level, this CDR3 is encoded by other sequences in the same sample as well. V is TRBV28 and J is TRBJ1-2, with TRBD1 matching over 9 bases. The germline gives CDR1 MDHEN, CDR2 SYDVKM. The CDR3 has 15 amino acids. The CDR3 nucleotides are TGTGCCAGCACCACCTATGGACAGGGGAGGCATGGCTACACATTC. Its translation is CASTTYGQGRHGYTF.

The rearrangement joins TRBV5-6 to TRBJ2-7; D is possibly TRBD2 (5 bases). CDR3 size: 16 residues. Per germline, CDR1 SGHDT and CDR2 YYEEEE. With 5 bases removed from V and 2 bases from J, the gap between germline ends came to 20 bases. The CDR3 is CASSPGGATRAYEQYF. The CDR3 DNA is TGTGCCAGCAGTCCCGGCGGAGCCACTAGGGCCTACGAGCAGTACTTC. Using reference TRBV5-6 and TRBJ2-7 for the parts outside the CDR3, the full variable domain is DAGVTQSPTHLIKTRGQQVTLRCSPKSGHDTVSWYQQALGQGPQFIFQYYEEEERQRGNFPDRFSGHQFPNYSSELNVNALLLGDSALYLCASSPGGATRAYEQYFGPGTRLTVT.